These 14 T cell receptor beta chains were sequenced from one sample in a study of blood T cell repertoires in COVID-19. TCRdb's copy holds only in-frame clones and misses some; the assay was immunoSEQ multiplex PCR. The repertoire holds approximately 330,000 clones, with roughly 90% as singletons. What was sequenced was peripheral blood. Receptors were obtained from a man between 25 and 39 years old with COVID-19, enrolled during active disease.

Comment on this clone: Other DNA sequences from this sample encode an identical CDR3 as well. V and J are TRBV18 and TRBJ1-3; TRBD1 matches 7 bases. This CDR3 is built from 14 residues. J gave up 2 bases and V 6 bases, and 4 bases lay outside the gene matches. Germline assignment: CDR1 KGHSH and CDR2 LQKENI. The chain's CDR3 is CASSTGTAGNTIYF. The CDR3 DNA reads TGTGCCAGCTCTACCGGGACAGCTGGAAACACCATATATTTT.

The CDR3 loop reads CASSGPSGRNEQFF. As DNA, the CDR3 is TGTGCCAGTAGTGGGCCTAGCGGGAGGAATGAGCAGTTCTTC. The chain couples TRBV19 to TRBJ2-1; 11 bases are shared with TRBD2. Germline assignment: CDR1 LNHDA and CDR2 SQIVND (reference sequence). The CDR3 has 14 amino acids. Trimming at V came to 5 bases and at J to 7 bases, leaving 4 bases not matched to a gene.

The V and J genes are TRBV7-6 and TRBJ1-2; 9 bases agree with TRBD1. CDR1 is SGHVS and CDR2 is FNYEAQ in the germline V gene. After removal of 4 bases from V and 0 bases from J, the junction contained 6 bases not matched to a gene. The CDR3 extends over 16 amino acids. The CDR3 coding sequence is TGTGCCAGCAGCTCTCGACAGGGGGGTCCTAACTATGGCTACACCTTC. Protein sequence: CASSSRQGGPNYGYTF.

There are a few counts of this clone. The chain employs TRBV5-1 and TRBJ1-3; the D is unclear. The CDR3 runs 13 residues. Trimming took off 4 bases at V and 4 bases at J, with 9 bases between the two ends. Looked up from germline, CDR1 is SGHRS and CDR2 is YFSETQ. Here the CDR3 reads CASSPTLGNTIYF. The CDR3 DNA reads as TGCGCCAGCAGCCCTACTTTGGGAAACACCATATATTTT.

This chain uses TRBV10-3 with TRBJ2-1; a possible D gene is TRBD2 (5 bases). The CDR3 extends over 13 amino acids. Trimming shortened V by 7 bases and J by 6 bases, and 13 bases separated the two germline ends. Per the germline V gene, CDR1 is ENHRY and CDR2 is SYGVKD. The CDR3 reads CAITADLSNEQFF. The DNA of the CDR3 is TGTGCCATCACAGCGGACTTAAGCAATGAGCAGTTCTTC.

This clone has only one observation. The V call is TRBV28, the J call TRBJ2-7; no firm D call. Trimming stripped 2 bases from V and 6 bases from J, with 11 bases between. Germline values: CDR1 MDHEN, CDR2 SYDVKM. CDR3 size: 13 residues. The CDR3 loop is CASSLPTGFEQYF. CDR3 nucleotide sequence: TGTGCCAGCAGTTTACCCACCGGTTTCGAGCAGTACTTC.

The chain recombines TRBV4-3 with TRBJ1-5; D ambiguous. CDR3 length: 15 amino acids. V was trimmed by 0 bases and J by 7 bases, leaving 13 bases between them. Per germline, CDR1 LGHNA and CDR2 YSLEER. CDR3 sequence (DNA): TGCGCCAGCAGCCAAGAAGAGGGAAGGCACCAGCCCCAGCATTTT. This sequence encodes CASSQEEGRHQPQHF.

This clone has more than one count but fewer than ten. The V call is TRBV5-4, the J call TRBJ1-4; TRBD1 is a possible D gene (6 bases). Germline lookup yields CDR1 SGHNT and CDR2 YYREEE (reference sequence). This CDR3 region has 14 residues. The V end was cut by 5 bases, the J end by 4 bases, with 12 bases between. This CDR3 reads CASRMTGDNEKLFF. Here the CDR3 DNA reads TGTGCCAGCAGAATGACAGGAGATAATGAAAAACTGTTTTTT.

CDR3 sequence (DNA): TGTGCCAGCCAGCGGGGGGGCCTGGAGACCCAGTACTTC. Translation gives CASQRGGLETQYF. The V call is TRBV2, the J call TRBJ2-5; 10 nucleotides line up with TRBD2. The CDR3 runs 13 residues. The V and J ends lost 8 bases and 5 bases, in that order; junction bases with no gene match: 5. Germline V gene sequence: CDR1 SNHLY, CDR2 FYNNEI.

The V call is TRBV6-1, the J call TRBJ2-7; possible D gene TRBD1, 6 bases. Germline V gene lookup returns CDR1 MNHNS and CDR2 SASEGT. The CDR3 consists of 17 residues. V was shortened by 4 bases and J by 0 bases, with 19 bases between the two germline ends. CDR3 residues: CASSVYLGDTTSYEQYF. The CDR3 region has the DNA TGTGCCAGCAGTGTGTACTTAGGGGACACAACCTCCTACGAGCAGTACTTC.

The chain couples TRBV9 to TRBJ1-6; 9 bases line up with TRBD1. V shed 4 bases and J 0 bases; nucleotides not matched to a gene: 5. Germline-derived CDR1 and CDR2 are SGDLS and YYNGEE. This CDR3 contains 17 residues. DNA for the CDR3: TGTGCCAGCAGCCCCGGACAGGGGATCTCCTATAATTCACCCCTCCACTTT. Translating it yields CASSPGQGISYNSPLHF.

This clone was observed a single time. The chain is built from TRBV3-1 (or the pseudogene TRBV3-2) and TRBJ2-5, with TRBD1 as a possible D gene (6 bases). Germline CDR1 LGHDT, CDR2 YNNKEL (reference sequence). Trimming left V 0 bases short and J 5 bases short, with 7 bases between. This CDR3 is built from 13 residues. Written as DNA, the CDR3 is TGTGCCAGCAGCCAAGACCAGGGGGAGACCCAGTACTTC. Protein sequence: CASSQDQGETQYF.

The genes are TRBV6-2 or TRBV6-3 and TRBJ1-1; D might be TRBD1 (5 bases). This CDR3 region has 13 residues. Trimming removed 2 bases at V and 1 base at J, with 5 bases between. The V gene's germline CDR1 is MNHEY and CDR2 SVGEGT. CDR3 nucleotides: TGTGCCAGCAGTTACGACAGGAACACTGAAGCTTTCTTT. Translating it yields CASSYDRNTEAFF.

This sequence joins TRBV5-1 and TRBJ1-5, with 7 bases lining up with TRBD1. Looked up from germline, CDR1 is SGHRS and CDR2 is YFSETQ. The CDR3 length is 14 residues. V lost 4 bases, J lost 8 bases, and 9 bases stayed unmatched. CDR3 nucleotide sequence: TGCGCCAGCAGCATGGGACAGCAAGAAGAGCCCCAGCATTTT. Protein: CASSMGQQEEPQHF.